This T cell receptor (beta chain) was found in a study of tissue T cells after allogeneic stem cell transplantation. Study context: Patients with graft-versus-host disease had grafts: several unmodified, three CD34-selected and T-cell-depleted. General study points: Few T cell clones were shared across patients, but motif clusters showed tissue-specific shared signatures. Tissue-detected TCR repertoire was only partly captured by blood and spleen T cells.

On this clone itself: Its antigen is unknown.

Clones were read by immunoSEQ multiplex PCR, and TCRdb kept only the in-frame ones, dropping some. The data contain about 26,000 clones, more than 80% of them singletons. The CDR3 loop spans 13 amino acids. Per germline, CDR1 LNHNV and CDR2 YYDKDF (reference sequence). Trimming cost V 5 bases and J 10 bases, with 12 bases left between them. The chain has TRBV15 and TRBJ1-6; possibly TRBD1 for D (5 bases). This clonotype was sampled from a male donor older than 55 who later had graft-versus-host disease after an allogeneic stem cell transplant. The specimen was blood, collected before transplantation. As DNA, the CDR3 is TGTGCCACCAGCGCAGGGAGGCGCTCACCCCTCCACTTT. Its translation is CATSAGRRSPLHF. The full variable domain, its missing parts supplied by reference TRBV15 and TRBJ1-6, is DAMVIQNPRYQVTQFGKPVTLSCSQTLNHNVMYWYQQKSSQAPKLLFHYYDKDFNNEADTPDNFQSRRPNTSFCFLDIRSPGLGDTAMYLCATSAGRRSPLHFGNGTRLTVT.